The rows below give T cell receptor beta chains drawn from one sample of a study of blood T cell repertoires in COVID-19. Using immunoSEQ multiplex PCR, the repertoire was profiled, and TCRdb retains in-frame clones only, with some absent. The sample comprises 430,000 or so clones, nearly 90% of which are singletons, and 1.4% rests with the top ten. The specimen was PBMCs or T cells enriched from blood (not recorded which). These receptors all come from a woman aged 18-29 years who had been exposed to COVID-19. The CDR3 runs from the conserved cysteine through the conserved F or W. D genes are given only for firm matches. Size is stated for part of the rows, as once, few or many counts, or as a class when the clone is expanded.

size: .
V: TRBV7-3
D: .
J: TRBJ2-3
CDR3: CASSQEGGVDTQYF
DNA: TGTGCCAGCAGCCAGGAGGGCGGGGTAGATACGCAGTATTTT

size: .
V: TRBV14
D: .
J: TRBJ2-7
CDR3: CASSQGQGLTYEQYF
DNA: TGTGCCAGCAGCCAAGGGCAGGGCCTTACCTACGAGCAGTACTTC

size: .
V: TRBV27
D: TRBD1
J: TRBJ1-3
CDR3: CASSLTGDPGNTIYF
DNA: TGTGCCAGCAGTTTGACAGGGGATCCTGGAAACACCATATATTTT

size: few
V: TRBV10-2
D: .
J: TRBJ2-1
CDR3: CASGRADSARINEQFF
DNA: TGCGCCAGCGGACGGGCCGACAGCGCTCGTATCAATGAGCAGTTCTTC

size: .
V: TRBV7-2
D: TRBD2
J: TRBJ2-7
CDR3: CASSLARGTSATYEQYF
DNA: TGTGCCAGCAGCTTAGCCCGAGGGACTAGCGCCACCTACGAGCAGTACTTC

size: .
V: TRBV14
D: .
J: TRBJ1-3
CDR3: CASSHRTLSGNTIYF
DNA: TGTGCCAGCAGCCACAGGACACTCTCTGGAAACACCATATATTTT

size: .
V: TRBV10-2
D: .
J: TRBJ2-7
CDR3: CATSGSYEQYF
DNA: TGCGCTACATCGGGGTCCTACGAGCAGTACTTC

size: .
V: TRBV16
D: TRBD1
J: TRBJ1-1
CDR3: CASRLGTGYTEAFF
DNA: TGTGCCAGCAGACTCGGGACAGGCTACACTGAAGCTTTCTTT

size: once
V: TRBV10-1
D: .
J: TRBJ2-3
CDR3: CASSPGTHTDTQYF
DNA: TGCGCCAGCAGTCCCGGGACTCACACAGATACGCAGTATTTT

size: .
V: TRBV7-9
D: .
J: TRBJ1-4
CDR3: CASSSIGGPEKLFF
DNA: TGTGCCAGCAGCTCCATCGGCGGTCCCGAAAAACTGTTTTTT

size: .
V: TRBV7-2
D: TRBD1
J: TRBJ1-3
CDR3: CASSITGAQGNTIYF
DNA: TGTGCCAGCAGCATAACAGGGGCGCAAGGAAACACCATATATTTT

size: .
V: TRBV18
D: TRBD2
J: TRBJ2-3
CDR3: CASSPPGRTSGVSSTDTQYF
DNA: TGTGCCAGCTCACCGCCCGGTCGGACTAGCGGGGTCTCTAGCACAGATACGCAGTATTTT

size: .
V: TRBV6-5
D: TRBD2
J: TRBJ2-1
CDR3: CASSYSSSGRGEQFF
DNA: TGTGCCAGCAGTTACTCGTCTAGCGGGAGAGGTGAGCAGTTCTTC

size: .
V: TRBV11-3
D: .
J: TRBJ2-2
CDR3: CASSTEFTGELFF
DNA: TGTGCCAGCAGCACAGAGTTCACCGGGGAGCTGTTTTTT

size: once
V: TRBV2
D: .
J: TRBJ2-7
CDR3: CASSEAPGRYEQYF
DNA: TGTGCCAGCAGTGAAGCGCCGGGTAGATACGAGCAGTACTTC

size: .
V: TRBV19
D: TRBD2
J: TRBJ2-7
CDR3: CASSFGGGYEQYF
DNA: TGTGCCAGTAGTTTCGGGGGGGGCTACGAGCAGTACTTC

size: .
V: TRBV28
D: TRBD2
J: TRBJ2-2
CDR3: CASSLGASGFNTGELFF
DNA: TGTGCCAGCAGTTTAGGGGCTAGCGGGTTTAACACCGGGGAGCTGTTTTTT

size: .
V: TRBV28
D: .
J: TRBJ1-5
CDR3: CASTKTGTSGNQPQHF
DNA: TGTGCCAGCACCAAAACTGGGACATCCGGAAATCAGCCCCAGCATTTT

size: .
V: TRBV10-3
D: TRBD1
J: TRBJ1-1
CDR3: CAIQQGAMNTEAFF
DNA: TGTGCCATCCAGCAGGGGGCCATGAACACTGAAGCTTTCTTT

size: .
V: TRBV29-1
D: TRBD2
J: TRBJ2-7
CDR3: CSVERASGTYEQYF
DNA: TGCAGCGTTGAAAGGGCTAGCGGGACCTACGAGCAGTACTTC

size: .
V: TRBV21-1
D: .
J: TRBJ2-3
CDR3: CAFRETSTDTQYF
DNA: TGTGCCTTCCGGGAGACTAGCACAGATACGCAGTATTTT

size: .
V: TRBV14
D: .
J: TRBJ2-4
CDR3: CASSLLATKYIQYF
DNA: TGTGCCAGCAGCCTTCTGGCCACTAAGTACATTCAGTACTTC

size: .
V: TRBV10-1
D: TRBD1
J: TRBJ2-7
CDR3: CASSESGTGGYEQYF
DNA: TGCGCCAGCAGTGAGTCTGGGACAGGGGGCTACGAGCAGTACTTC

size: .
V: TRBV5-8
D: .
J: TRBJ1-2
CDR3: CASRPGLLRHGYTF
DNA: TGTGCCAGCCGACCGGGACTCCTAAGACATGGCTACACCTTC

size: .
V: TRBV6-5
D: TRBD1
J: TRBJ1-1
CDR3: CASSKDRANTEAFF
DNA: TGTGCCAGCAGCAAAGACAGGGCTAACACTGAAGCTTTCTTT

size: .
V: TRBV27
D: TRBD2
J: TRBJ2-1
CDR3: CASSLLAPTSGSYNEQFF
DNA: TGTGCCAGCAGTTTACTTGCCCCAACTAGCGGGTCCTACAATGAGCAGTTCTTC

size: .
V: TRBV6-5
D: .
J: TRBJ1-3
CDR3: CASSYGQHSGNTIYF
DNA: TGTGCCAGCAGTTACGGACAGCACTCTGGAAACACCATATATTTT

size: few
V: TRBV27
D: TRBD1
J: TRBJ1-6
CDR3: CASSLGWDRISYNSPLHF
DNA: TGTGCCAGCAGTTTGGGGTGGGACAGGATCTCCTATAATTCACCCCTCCACTTT

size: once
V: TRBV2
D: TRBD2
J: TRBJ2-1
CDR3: CASSNRLGTSGANEQFF
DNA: TGTGCCAGCAGCAATAGACTCGGGACTAGCGGGGCCAATGAGCAGTTCTTC

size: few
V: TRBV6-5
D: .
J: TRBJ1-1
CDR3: CASIITTGGTEAFF
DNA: TGTGCCAGCATTATAACGACTGGGGGGACTGAAGCTTTCTTT

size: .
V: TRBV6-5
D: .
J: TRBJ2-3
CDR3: CASRPYSSTDTQYF
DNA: TGTGCCAGCAGACCCTACAGTAGCACAGATACGCAGTATTTT

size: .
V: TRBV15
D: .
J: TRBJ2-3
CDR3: CATSRYKLDTQYF
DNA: TGTGCCACCAGCCGCTATAAGCTGGATACGCAGTATTTT

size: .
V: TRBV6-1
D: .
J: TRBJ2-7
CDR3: CASSDYRTYEQYF
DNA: TGTGCCAGCAGTGATTACAGAACCTACGAGCAGTACTTC

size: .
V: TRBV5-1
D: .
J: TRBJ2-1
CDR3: CASSLVSGITYNEQFF
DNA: TGCGCCAGCAGCTTGGTCTCAGGGATCACCTACAATGAGCAGTTCTTC

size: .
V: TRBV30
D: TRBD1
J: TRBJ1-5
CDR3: CAWSPADRGRIQPQHF
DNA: TGTGCCTGGAGTCCCGCCGACAGGGGGCGGATTCAGCCCCAGCATTTT

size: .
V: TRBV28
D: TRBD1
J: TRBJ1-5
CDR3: CAIRPDRVYQPQHF
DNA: TGTGCCATCCGCCCCGACAGGGTCTATCAGCCCCAGCATTTT

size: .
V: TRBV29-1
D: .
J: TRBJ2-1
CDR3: CSVEDRYNEQFF
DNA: TGCAGCGTTGAAGATCGTTACAATGAGCAGTTCTTC

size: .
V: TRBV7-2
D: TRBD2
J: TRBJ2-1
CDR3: CASSPLAGSEQFF
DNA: TGTGCCAGCAGCCCACTAGCGGGTAGTGAGCAGTTCTTC

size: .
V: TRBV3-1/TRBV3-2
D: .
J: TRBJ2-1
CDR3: CASSQETIYAGEQFF
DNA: TGTGCCAGCAGCCAAGAAACGATTTATGCGGGCGAGCAGTTCTTC

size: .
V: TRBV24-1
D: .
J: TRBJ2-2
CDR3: CATTPPGSTGELFF
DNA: TGTGCCACCACCCCTCCAGGGTCCACCGGGGAGCTGTTTTTT

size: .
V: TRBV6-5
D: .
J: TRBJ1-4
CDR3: CASSSNLEKLFF
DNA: TGTGCCAGCAGTTCCAACTTAGAAAAACTGTTTTTT

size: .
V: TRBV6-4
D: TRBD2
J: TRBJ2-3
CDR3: CASSDSIGGADTQYF
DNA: TGTGCCAGCAGTGACTCGATCGGGGGGGCAGATACGCAGTATTTT

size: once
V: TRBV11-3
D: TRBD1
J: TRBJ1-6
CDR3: CASSRQGGPLHF
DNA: TGTGCCAGCAGTCGACAGGGGGGACCCCTCCACTTT

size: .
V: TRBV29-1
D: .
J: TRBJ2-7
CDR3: CSVGDLGYEQYF
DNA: TGCAGCGTTGGGGACTTGGGGTACGAGCAGTACTTC

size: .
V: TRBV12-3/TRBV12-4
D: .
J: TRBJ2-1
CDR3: CASSLAGDNEQFF
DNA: TGTGCCAGCAGTTTAGCGGGAGACAATGAGCAGTTCTTC

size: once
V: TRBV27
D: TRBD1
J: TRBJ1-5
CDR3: CASSLRSVRDRGQPQHF
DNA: TGTGCCAGCAGTTTACGATCCGTCCGGGACAGGGGGCAGCCCCAGCATTTT

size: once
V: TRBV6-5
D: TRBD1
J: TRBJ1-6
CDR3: CASSRQGAIRSPLHF
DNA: TGTGCCAGCAGTAGACAGGGGGCGATTAGGTCACCCCTCCACTTT

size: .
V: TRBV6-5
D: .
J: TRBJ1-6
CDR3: CASSYMDTSPLHF
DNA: TGTGCCAGCAGTTACATGGACACTTCACCCCTCCACTTT

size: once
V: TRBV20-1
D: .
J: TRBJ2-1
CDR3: CSASIRDEQFF
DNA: TGCAGTGCTAGCATCCGGGATGAGCAGTTCTTC

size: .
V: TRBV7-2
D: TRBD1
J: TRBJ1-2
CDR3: CASSRDRNYGYTF
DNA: TGTGCCAGCAGCCGGGACAGAAACTATGGCTACACCTTC

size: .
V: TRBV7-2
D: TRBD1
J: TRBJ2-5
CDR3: CASSRRTGRQETQYF
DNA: TGTGCCAGCAGCCGTCGGACAGGGCGCCAAGAGACCCAGTACTTC

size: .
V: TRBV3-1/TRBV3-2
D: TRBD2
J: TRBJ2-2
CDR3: CASSQETLGEGMNTGELFF
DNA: TGTGCCAGCAGCCAAGAAACTTTGGGGGAGGGGATGAACACCGGGGAGCTGTTTTTT

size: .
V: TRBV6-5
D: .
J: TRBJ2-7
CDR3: CASSYSGYGAYEQYF
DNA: TGTGCCAGCAGTTACTCTGGGTACGGGGCCTACGAGCAGTACTTC

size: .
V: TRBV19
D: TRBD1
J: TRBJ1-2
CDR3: CASSARTGAYGYTF
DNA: TGTGCCAGTAGTGCCAGGACAGGGGCATATGGCTACACCTTC

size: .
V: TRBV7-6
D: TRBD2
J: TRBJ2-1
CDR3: CASSPLLAGGPGEQFF
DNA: TGTGCCAGCAGCCCTTTACTAGCGGGAGGGCCGGGGGAGCAGTTCTTC

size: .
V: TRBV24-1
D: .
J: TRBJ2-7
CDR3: CATSSTQGSEQYF
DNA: TGTGCCACCAGTTCTACCCAGGGGTCGGAGCAGTACTTC

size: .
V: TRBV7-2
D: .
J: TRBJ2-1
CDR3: CASSFLANEQFF
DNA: TGTGCCAGCAGCTTTTTAGCAAATGAGCAGTTCTTC

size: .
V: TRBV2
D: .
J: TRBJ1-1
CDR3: CASMEGDTEAFF
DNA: TGTGCCAGCATGGAGGGAGACACTGAAGCTTTCTTT

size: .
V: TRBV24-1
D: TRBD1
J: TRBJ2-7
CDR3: CATSDPGTDSPYEQYF
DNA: TGTGCCACCAGTGACCCCGGGACAGACAGCCCCTACGAGCAGTACTTC